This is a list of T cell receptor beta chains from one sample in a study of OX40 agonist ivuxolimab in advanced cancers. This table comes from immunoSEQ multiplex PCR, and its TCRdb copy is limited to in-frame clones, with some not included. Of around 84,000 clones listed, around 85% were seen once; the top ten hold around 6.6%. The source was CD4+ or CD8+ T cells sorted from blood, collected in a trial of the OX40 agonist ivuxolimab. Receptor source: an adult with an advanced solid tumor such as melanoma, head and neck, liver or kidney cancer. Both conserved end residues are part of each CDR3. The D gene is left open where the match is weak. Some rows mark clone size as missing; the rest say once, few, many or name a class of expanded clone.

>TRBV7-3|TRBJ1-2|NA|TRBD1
TGTGCCAGCAGCCCGGGACAGGGCTATGGCTACACCTTC
CASSPGQGYGYTF
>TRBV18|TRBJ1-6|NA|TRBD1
TGTGCCAGCTCACCCCGGGACAGCCGAAATTCACCCCTCCACTTT
CASSPRDSRNSPLHF
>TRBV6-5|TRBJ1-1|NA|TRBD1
TGTGCCAGCAGTTACCGGACAGGGGGATTTAACACTGAAGCTTTCTTT
CASSYRTGGFNTEAFF
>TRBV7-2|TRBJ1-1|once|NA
TGTGCCAGCGGACTAGGATTGGATTACACTGAAGCTTTCTTT
CASGLGLDYTEAFF
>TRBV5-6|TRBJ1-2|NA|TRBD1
TGTGCCAGCAGTTTGAGAACAGGGGGCGGCTATGGCTACACCTTC
CASSLRTGGGYGYTF
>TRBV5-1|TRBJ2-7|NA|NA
TGCGCCAGCAGCTTGGAGGCAGTCCCCTACGAGCAGTACTTC
CASSLEAVPYEQYF
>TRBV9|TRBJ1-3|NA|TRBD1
TGTGCCAGCAGCACCTGGGACAGGGTCCACACCATATATTTT
CASSTWDRVHTIYF
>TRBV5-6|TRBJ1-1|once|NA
TGTGCCAGCAGTCCCTACCCACCACAGGGGAACACTGAAGCTTTCTTT
CASSPYPPQGNTEAFF
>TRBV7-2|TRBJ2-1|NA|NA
TGTGCCAGCAGCTTATCGCCCGTGCGGCACGATGAGCAGTTCTTC
CASSLSPVRHDEQFF
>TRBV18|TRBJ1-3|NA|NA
TGTGCCAGCTCACCGGCAGACAGCTCTGGAAACACCATATATTTT
CASSPADSSGNTIYF
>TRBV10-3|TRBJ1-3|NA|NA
TGTGCCATCGGAGACAGTACCTCTGGAAACACCATATATTTT
CAIGDSTSGNTIYF
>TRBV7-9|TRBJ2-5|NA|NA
TGTGCCAGCAGCTTTATTGGGGAGACCCAGTACTTC
CASSFIGETQYF
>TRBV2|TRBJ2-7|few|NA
TGTGCCAGCAGTGATTGGCGAGACGTCTACGAGCAGTACTTC
CASSDWRDVYEQYF
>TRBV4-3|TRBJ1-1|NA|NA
TGCGCCAGCAGCCAAGGTGTGGGACACTCCAACACTGAAGCTTTCTTT
CASSQGVGHSNTEAFF
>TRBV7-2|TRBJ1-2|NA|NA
TGTGCCAGCAGCCAAGTCGCCCGTTGGAACTATGGCTACACCTTC
CASSQVARWNYGYTF
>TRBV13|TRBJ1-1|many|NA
TGTGCCAGCAGAACAAGGGGCGGTCTGAACACTGAAGCTTTCTTT
CASRTRGGLNTEAFF
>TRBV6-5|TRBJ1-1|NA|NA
TGTGCCAGCAGTCCGGGAAGGGGGACGAACACTGAAGCTTTCTTT
CASSPGRGTNTEAFF
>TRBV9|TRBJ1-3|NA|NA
TGTGCCAGCAGCGTAGGCTGGAGCTCTGGAAACACCATATATTTT
CASSVGWSSGNTIYF
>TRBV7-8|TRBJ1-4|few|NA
TGTGCCAGCAGCTTAGATGGCCGGGCTCGGAATGGAAAACTGTTTTTT
CASSLDGRARNGKLFF
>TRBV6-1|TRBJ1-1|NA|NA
TGTGCCAGCAGTGAAAGAGAAAACACTGAAGCTTTCTTT
CASSERENTEAFF
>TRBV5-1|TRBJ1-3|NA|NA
TGCGCCAGCAGCTTGGCCACACAGGCAGCTGGAAACACCATATATTTT
CASSLATQAAGNTIYF
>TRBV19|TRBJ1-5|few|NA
TGTGCCAGTACCCTTGGCAGGGTGGATCAGCCCCAGCATTTT
CASTLGRVDQPQHF
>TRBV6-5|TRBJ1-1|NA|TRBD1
TGTGCCAGCACCCTCGGACAGGGAACGAACACTGAAGCTTTCTTT
CASTLGQGTNTEAFF
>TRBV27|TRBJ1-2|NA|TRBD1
TGTGCCAGCAGTTCAGAACAGGGGAACTATGGCTACACCTTC
CASSSEQGNYGYTF
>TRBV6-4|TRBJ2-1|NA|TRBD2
TGTGCCAGCAGCTTCCTTAGCGGGGGGGATAAGTATGAGCAGTTCTTC
CASSFLSGGDKYEQFF
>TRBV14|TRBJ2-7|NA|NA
TGTGCCAGCAGCCAAGAGGCCGCAACTCAGTACGAGCAGTACTTC
CASSQEAATQYEQYF
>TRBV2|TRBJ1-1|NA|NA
TGTGCCAGCAGGGCGACAGGCTGGGACACTGAAGCTTTCTTT
CASRATGWDTEAFF
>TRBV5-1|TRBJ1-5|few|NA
TGCGCCAGCAGCTTGGATATGGGGAATCAGCCCCAGCATTTT
CASSLDMGNQPQHF
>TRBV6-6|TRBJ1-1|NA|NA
TGTGCCAGCAGTTACGGGGTAGGGCCTGAAGCTTTCTTT
CASSYGVGPEAFF
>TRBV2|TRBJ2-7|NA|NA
TGTGCCAGCAGTGAAATGGGGGCAGGGCGGATGACCTACGAGCAGTACTTC
CASSEMGAGRMTYEQYF
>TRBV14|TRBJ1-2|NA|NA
TGTGCCAGCAGCCAAGTAGGCCGCTTGGGGGGCGGCGGCTACACCTTC
CASSQVGRLGGGGYTF
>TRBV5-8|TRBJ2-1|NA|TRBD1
TGTGCCAGCAGCGCGCGAGGGGGCACCATCATTCATGAGCAGTTCTTC
CASSARGGTIIHEQFF
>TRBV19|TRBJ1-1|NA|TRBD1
TGTGCCAGTAGTATGAACAGGGGAGAAACTGAAGCTTTCTTT
CASSMNRGETEAFF
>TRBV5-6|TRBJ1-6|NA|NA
TGTGCCAGCAGCTTGAGGACATTAGATCGGGTCCTCCACTTT
CASSLRTLDRVLHF
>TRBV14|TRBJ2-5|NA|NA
TGTGCCAGCAGCCAAGATCGGGCTAGCTCCCTCCAAGAGACCCAGTACTTC
CASSQDRASSLQETQYF
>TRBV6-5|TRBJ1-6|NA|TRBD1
TGTGCCAGCAGTTACACAGTGACAGGGGGGGGATCACCCCTCCACTTT
CASSYTVTGGGSPLHF
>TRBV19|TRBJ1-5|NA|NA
TGTGCCAGTAAGGTTCGGGGTTTCAATCAGCCCCAGCATTTT
CASKVRGFNQPQHF
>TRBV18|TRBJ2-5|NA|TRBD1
TGTGCCAGCTCACCACCGGGGACAGGGCGGTTCCAAGAGACCCAGTACTTC
CASSPPGTGRFQETQYF
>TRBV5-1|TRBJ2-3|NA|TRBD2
TGCGCCAGCAGCTTGCTAGCGGGAGGGCCTCAAGATACGCAGTATTTT
CASSLLAGGPQDTQYF
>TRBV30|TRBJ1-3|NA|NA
TGTGCCTGGACCACAGGGGGAAACACCATATATTTT
CAWTTGGNTIYF
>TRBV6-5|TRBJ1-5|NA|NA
TGTGCCAGCAGTTACGCAGGGCCAAATCAGCCCCAGCATTTT
CASSYAGPNQPQHF
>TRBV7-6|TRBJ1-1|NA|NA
TGTGCCAGCAGCCGTTCTAAGGGAGTCTCTGAAGCTTTCTTT
CASSRSKGVSEAFF
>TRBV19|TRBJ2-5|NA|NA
TGTGCCAGTAGTATAGGGCCCCTCAGGCAAGAGACCCAGTACTTC
CASSIGPLRQETQYF
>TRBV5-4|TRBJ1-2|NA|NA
TGTGCCAGCAGCTTGGGCACGCCCGGCAACTATGGCTACACCTTC
CASSLGTPGNYGYTF
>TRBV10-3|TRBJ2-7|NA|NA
TGTGCCATCAGTGACGGAAGAAGCTCCTACGAGCAGTACTTC
CAISDGRSSYEQYF
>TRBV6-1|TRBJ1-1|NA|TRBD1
TGTGCCAGCTCCCGACAGGGACTGAACACTGAAGCTTTCTTT
CASSRQGLNTEAFF
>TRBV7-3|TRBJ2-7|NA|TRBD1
TGTGCCAGCAGCCCCCAGGGGGACGCTACGAGCTCCTACGAGCAGTACTTC
CASSPQGDATSSYEQYF
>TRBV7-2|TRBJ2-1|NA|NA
TGTGCCAGCAGCCCCTCCTCCTACAATGAGCAGTTCTTC
CASSPSSYNEQFF
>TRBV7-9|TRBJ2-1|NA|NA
TGTGCCAGCAGCCTCCTAGGTGGGAAATCCTACAATGAGCAGTTCTTC
CASSLLGGKSYNEQFF
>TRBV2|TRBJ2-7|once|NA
TGTGCCAGCACCACCCAGCCGGTGGTGGCCTACGAGCAGTACTTC
CASTTQPVVAYEQYF
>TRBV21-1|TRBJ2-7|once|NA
TGTGCCAGCAGCACGGGGAGGGGGGATCCCTACGAGCAGTACTTC
CASSTGRGDPYEQYF
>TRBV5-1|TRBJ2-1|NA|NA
TGCGCCAGCAGCTTAAGGGTCTCCTACAATGAGCAGTTCTTC
CASSLRVSYNEQFF